This TCR beta chain was observed in a study of blood T cell repertoires in COVID-19 (dated by TCRdb to the early 2020s). Broadly, across the study: The collaborator samples originated in the United States, Italy and Spain and spanned the acute and convalescent phases of COVID-19. Deeply sampled blood TCRbeta repertoires from subjects exposed to, actively infected with, or recovered from COVID-19 were included in the dataset. The samples were drawn from two sources: the first 160 participants of the ongoing ImmuneRACE study, and some 1,300 subjects contributed by 6 global collaborators. The repertoires were made available in a free public database intended to serve as a resource for research on the immune response to SARS-CoV-2. Where available, HLA class I and class II types were taken from metadata supplied by the sample provider and were not determined by assay-based typing. The sample metadata nearly always contained a de-identified subject ID, COVID-19 status, age in years and sex. The material from the prospective study consisted of cDNA or gDNA derived from T cells, B-cell-depleted T cells, or PBMCs. What the work shows at the level of the full study, not this receptor alone: The amount of clinical and demographic metadata varied by source and participant and was provided uncurated.

TCRbeta CDR3 regions were amplified from genomic DNA using the immunoSEQ Assay, a bias-controlled multiplex PCR. The authors processed their data as follows. Nucleated cell counts per sample were estimated from amplification of reference gene primers within the assay. Sequence reads were collapsed and filtered to measure the absolute abundance of every unique TCRbeta CDR3 rearrangement. For each sample, productive Simpson clonality was calculated as the square root of Simpson's diversity index across productive rearrangements. In TCRdb, the immuneACCESS table is reduced to in-frame sequences with V and J assigned. These tables do not hold every clone; where another copy was compared, an unresolved V gene accounts for under half, and the others remain unexplained. V, J and clone size reflect that table, while D and trimming were determined from the DNA. The sample has about 130,000 clones on record, over 75% of them singletons. About 15% of the sample is taken by the ten largest.

Relative to germline, V is 3 bases shorter and J is 4 bases shorter, with 12 bases between their ends. CDR1 LNHDA and CDR2 SQIVND are derived from the germline V gene (reference sequence). Counted from cysteine to phenylalanine, this CDR3 has 14 amino acids. CDR3 DNA is the only sequence kept; it has 42 bases, read in frame from the first base. Comment on this clone: Its antigen is still unknown. Base-call qualities are not available, and no considerably larger clone is one nucleotide away.

In Seattle, one collaborating source enrolled patients while the infection was active and tracked those patients longitudinally over the course of disease. The collaborating institutions used their own protocols to collect whole blood in K2EDTA tubes. For TCRbeta analysis, collaborators shipped samples in one of three forms: frozen whole blood, isolated PBMCs, or DNA extracted from either of those sample types. The sample taken for sequencing was peripheral blood. The receptor comes from a man aged 25 to 40 with COVID-19, enrolled during active disease. This receptor chain uses TRBV19 and TRBJ1-2; the D gene cannot be resolved reliably. CDR3 loop: CASSMVSVPYGYTF. The bases read TGTGCCAGTAGTATGGTATCAGTCCCCTATGGCTACACCTTC.